Listed below are T cell receptor beta chains from one sample, sequenced in a study of T cells after yellow fever vaccination. TCRdb independently ran MiXCR on the 5' RACE reads; one entry per CDR3 protein. The sample consists of roughly 260,000 distinct CDR3 sequences, roughly 13% of them appearing once. This specimen consisted of CD4+ T cells sorted from PBMCs, obtained 45 days after the yellow fever booster vaccination. Source of these receptors: a young man who received the YFV17D yellow fever vaccine. Each CDR3 is given with its conserved first and last residue. Each record gives: J gene, clone size, D gene, V gene, CDR3 protein, CDR3 DNA. The D gene is left open where the match is weak. Size tells how often a clone was seen (once, few, many) or the class of an expanded clone, and some rows leave it out.

TRBJ2-3	-	-	TRBV4-1	CASSQDLTSSQYF	TGCGCCAGCAGCCAAGATCTTACCTCGTCGCAGTATTTT
TRBJ2-5	many	TRBD1	TRBV5-1	CASRQGTETQYF	TGCGCCAGCAGACAGGGGACGGAGACCCAGTACTTC
TRBJ2-2	few	-	TRBV14	CASRINGAGELFF	TGTGCCAGCAGGATCAACGGGGCCGGGGAGCTGTTTTTT
TRBJ2-1	few	-	TRBV20-1	CSARDSRTEFF	TGCAGTGCTAGAGATTCTAGGACAGAGTTCTTC
TRBJ2-7	-	-	TRBV10-3	CAISEPGPYEQYF	TGTGCCATCAGTGAGCCAGGGCCCTACGAGCAGTACTTC
TRBJ1-5	-	-	TRBV3-1	CASSPTLGNSQPQHF	TGTGCCAGCAGCCCGACCCTAGGGAATAGTCAGCCCCAGCATTTT
TRBJ2-1	-	TRBD2	TRBV20-1	CSANTLAGGFRDEQFF	TGCAGTGCTAATACGTTAGCGGGAGGTTTCCGCGATGAGCAGTTCTTC
TRBJ2-2	-	-	TRBV19	CASGPFNTGELFF	TGTGCCTCCGGCCCGTTTAACACTGGGGAGCTGTTTTTT
TRBJ2-3	few	-	TRBV29-1	CSVGDPGSTDTQYF	TGCAGCGTCGGGGATCCGGGTTCCACAGATACGCAGTATTTT
TRBJ2-6	few	-	TRBV12-5	CASGSGANVLTF	TGTGCTAGTGGCTCTGGGGCCAACGTCCTGACTTTC
TRBJ2-1	few	-	TRBV7-2	CASSLGTILSSYNEQFF	TGTGCCAGCAGCTTAGGCACTATCCTTAGCTCCTACAATGAGCAGTTCTTC
TRBJ1-5	few	-	TRBV5-1	CASSLAPFQPQHF	TGCGCCAGCAGCTTGGCTCCGTTCCAGCCCCAGCATTTT
TRBJ2-5	-	TRBD2	TRBV14	CASRPGTTGETQYF	TGTGCCAGCCGCCCCGGGACTACGGGAGAGACCCAGTACTTC
TRBJ2-3	few	-	TRBV11-2	CASSSLGASRDTQYF	TGTGCCAGCAGCTCCCTCGGGGCCTCGAGGGATACGCAGTATTTT
TRBJ2-1	-	TRBD2	TRBV6-1	CASSHTSGLPSGSYNEQFF	TGTGCCAGCAGCCACACTAGCGGGCTACCCTCAGGCTCCTACAATGAGCAGTTCTTC
TRBJ2-2	few	-	TRBV27	CASNRGVGTGELFF	TGTGCCAGCAATCGGGGAGTGGGCACCGGGGAGCTGTTTTTT
TRBJ2-7	few	-	TRBV12-3/TRBV12-4	CASSFSRWDEQYF	TGTGCCAGCAGTTTCTCCAGATGGGACGAGCAGTACTTC
TRBJ1-6	few	TRBD1	TRBV4-2	CASSQEGQGYNSPLHF	TGTGCCAGCAGCCAAGAGGGACAGGGCTATAATTCACCCCTCCACTTT
TRBJ2-2	many	TRBD1	TRBV6-2/TRBV6-3	CASSYSRQGARELFF	TGTGCCAGCAGTTACTCGAGACAGGGGGCAAGGGAGCTGTTTTTT
TRBJ2-3	-	-	TRBV20-1	CSARWHSGGYTQYF	TGCAGTGCTAGATGGCATAGCGGAGGTTATACGCAGTATTTT
TRBJ1-2	-	-	TRBV20-1	CSAKARGGGYGYTF	TGCAGTGCTAAAGCCCGAGGGGGTGGCTATGGCTACACCTTC
TRBJ1-1	few	TRBD1	TRBV3-1	CASSLTGANTEAFF	TGTGCCAGCAGCTTAACAGGGGCGAACACTGAAGCTTTCTTT
TRBJ2-2	few	-	TRBV12-3/TRBV12-4	CASRIQNTGELFF	TGTGCCAGCAGGATACAGAACACCGGGGAGCTGTTTTTT
TRBJ2-1	-	-	TRBV9	CASSVGPGEEQFF	TGTGCCAGCAGCGTAGGGCCGGGGGAAGAGCAGTTCTTC
TRBJ1-4	-	-	TRBV7-2	CASSLGGGHYGEKLFF	TGTGCCAGCAGCTTAGGGGGGGGGCATTATGGCGAAAAACTGTTTTTT
TRBJ1-5	-	-	TRBV5-1	CASSLDQGLQPQHF	TGCGCCAGCAGCTTGGATCAGGGCCTTCAGCCCCAGCATTTT
TRBJ1-1	-	TRBD1	TRBV29-1	CSGSDRGRGEAFF	TGCAGCGGTTCCGACAGGGGACGGGGTGAAGCTTTCTTT
TRBJ2-7	-	TRBD2	TRBV3-1	CASSRKPSGRSYEQYF	TGTGCCAGCAGCCGGAAACCTAGCGGGAGGTCCTACGAGCAGTACTTC
TRBJ2-7	few	TRBD2	TRBV11-2	CASSSRGGTSGKTYEQYF	TGTGCCAGCAGCTCAAGAGGCGGGACTAGCGGGAAAACCTACGAGCAGTACTTC
TRBJ2-3	few	-	TRBV19	CASSIDRADTQYF	TGTGCCAGTAGTATAGATCGAGCGGATACGCAGTATTTT
TRBJ2-2	few	TRBD1	TRBV6-5	CASSRGLGELFF	TGTGCCAGCAGCAGGGGGCTTGGGGAGCTGTTTTTT
TRBJ2-7	few	-	TRBV27	CASSPRVPSYEQYF	TGTGCCAGCAGTCCGAGGGTGCCCTCCTACGAGCAGTACTTC
TRBJ2-3	-	-	TRBV15	CATSRPPRLDTQYF	TGTGCCACCAGCAGACCCCCTCGGCTGGATACGCAGTATTTT
TRBJ1-2	many	-	TRBV28	CASSLPLKGGYTF	TGTGCCAGCAGTTTGCCCCTAAAGGGAGGCTACACCTTC
TRBJ1-6	-	TRBD1	TRBV6-5	CARGQGLSPLHF	TGTGCCCGGGGACAGGGGCTTTCACCCCTCCACTTT
TRBJ2-6	-	-	TRBV30	CAGTRDAASNVLTF	TGTGCCGGGACCCGGGACGCAGCTTCCAACGTCCTGACTTTC
TRBJ2-7	few	-	TRBV18	CASSPNRAYEQYF	TGTGCCAGCTCACCAAATCGGGCCTACGAGCAGTACTTC
TRBJ2-1	-	TRBD2	TRBV29-1	CSVGGGAYNEQFF	TGCAGCGTTGGGGGGGGGGCCTACAATGAGCAGTTCTTC
TRBJ2-5	-	-	TRBV10-1	CASSSGGKETQYF	TGCGCCAGCAGCAGTGGGGGGAAAGAGACCCAGTACTTC
TRBJ2-7	-	-	TRBV7-2	CASSFAGVREQYF	TGTGCCAGCAGCTTTGCAGGGGTTCGCGAGCAGTACTTC
TRBJ2-1	-	TRBD2	TRBV12-3/TRBV12-4	CASSLVGGSSNEQFF	TGTGCCAGCAGTTTAGTTGGCGGGAGTTCTAATGAGCAGTTCTTC
TRBJ2-4	few	TRBD2	TRBV5-1	CASSERDAKNIQYF	TGCGCCAGCAGCGAGCGGGACGCCAAAAACATTCAGTACTTC
TRBJ2-3	-	TRBD2	TRBV12-3/TRBV12-4	CATGPGTSLDTQYF	TGTGCCACAGGACCCGGGACTAGTCTCGATACGCAGTATTTT
TRBJ2-7	-	-	TRBV5-4	CASSLEGRYEQYF	TGTGCCAGCAGCTTAGAGGGTCGTTACGAGCAGTACTTC
TRBJ2-3	few	-	TRBV6-1	CASRDWGTSTDTQYF	TGTGCCAGCAGAGATTGGGGTACCAGCACAGATACGCAGTATTTT
TRBJ2-7	few	-	TRBV7-8	CASSPLAYEQYF	TGTGCCAGCAGCCCCCTAGCCTACGAGCAGTACTTC
TRBJ2-7	few	TRBD2	TRBV29-1	CSVATRGRATYEQYF	TGCAGCGTGGCTACTCGTGGGAGGGCAACCTACGAGCAGTACTTC
TRBJ1-1	-	-	TRBV12-3/TRBV12-4	CASRGSDTVIEAFF	TGTGCCAGCAGGGGTTCGGACACGGTGATTGAAGCTTTCTTT
TRBJ2-2	-	-	TRBV5-1	CASSSRQLRDTGELFF	TGCGCCAGCAGCTCGAGGCAGTTGAGGGACACCGGGGAGCTGTTTTTT
TRBJ2-2	-	-	TRBV20-1	CSAFRDTTTGELFF	TGCAGTGCGTTCCGGGACACCACCACCGGGGAGCTGTTTTTT
TRBJ2-7	-	-	TRBV7-2	CASSPRDGREQYF	TGTGCCAGCAGCCCACGGGACGGACGGGAGCAGTACTTC
TRBJ2-7	-	-	TRBV5-1	CASSFGTQSSYEQYF	TGCGCCAGCAGCTTTGGGACACAAAGCTCCTACGAGCAGTACTTC